The 12 T cell receptor beta chains below were found in one sample sequenced in a study of OX40 agonist ivuxolimab in advanced cancers. The repertoire was sequenced with immunoSEQ multiplex PCR; TCRdb's copy has only in-frame clones and lacks some. The sample includes some 50,000 clones, more than 80% seen only once; the top ten take roughly 5%. The source material was CD4+ or CD8+ T cells sorted from blood, sampled in a trial of the OX40 agonist ivuxolimab. The receptors were sampled from an adult with an advanced solid tumor such as melanoma, head and neck, liver or kidney cancer.

The rearrangement links TRBV14 to TRBJ1-1; no definite D call. Per germline, CDR1 SGHDN and CDR2 FVKESK. V lost 0 bases to trimming and J lost 1 base, with 9 bases between them. This CDR3 contains 15 residues. DNA for the CDR3: TGTGCCAGCAGCCAAGATCTGTGGCAGAACACTGAAGCTTTCTTT. Translation: CASSQDLWQNTEAFF.

The genes are TRBV7-2 and TRBJ2-7; D might be TRBD1 (5 bases). Germline loops: CDR1 SGHTA, CDR2 FQGNSA. Trimming stripped 5 bases from V and 1 base from J, with 15 bases between. CDR3 length: 15 amino acids. The CDR3 region is CASSIRGPGSYEQYF. CDR3 DNA: TGTGCCAGCAGCATACGAGGCCCAGGGTCCTACGAGCAGTACTTC. The complete variable domain, with remaining parts taken from reference TRBV7-2 and TRBJ2-7, reads GAGVSQSPSNKVTEKGKDVELRCDPISGHTALYWYRQSLGQGLEFLIYFQGNSAPDKSGLPSDRFSAERTGGSVSTLTIQRTQQEDSAVYLCASSIRGPGSYEQYFGPGTRLTVT.

The chain employs TRBV5-4 and TRBJ2-7, with D unclear. Per the germline V gene, CDR1 is SGHNT and CDR2 is YYREEE (reference sequence). V lost 5 bases and J lost 1, with 10 bases in between. CDR3 length: 13 residues. In nucleotides, the CDR3 is TGTGCCAGCAGGCCTGACCGGTCCTACGAGCAGTACTTC. Residues: CASRPDRSYEQYF. Filled out from reference TRBV5-4 and TRBJ2-7, the complete variable domain reads ETGVTQSPTHLIKTRGQQVTLRCSSQSGHNTVSWYQQALGQGPQFIFQYYREEENGRGNFPPRFSGLQFPNYSSELNVNALELDDSALYLCASRPDRSYEQYFGPGTRLTVT.

The chain links TRBV5-1 to TRBJ2-3; no firm D call. The CDR3 covers 12 residues. Trimming cost V 2 bases and J 4 bases, with 5 bases left between them. Germline V gives CDR1 SGHRS, CDR2 YFSETQ. CDR3 sequence (DNA): TGCGCCAGCAGCTTCCCGGCAGATACGCAGTATTTT. The encoded protein is CASSFPADTQYF.

V is TRBV4-2 and J is TRBJ2-3; maybe TRBD2 (5 bases). The germline CDR1 and CDR2 sequences are LGHNA and YNFKEQ. The CDR3 has 17 residues. V was cut by 2 bases and J by 4 bases, with 19 bases left in between. In nucleotides, the CDR3 is TGTGCCAGCAGCCAAATTCGGGGAGTAGGTTCCTCAGATACGCAGTATTTT. This encodes CASSQIRGVGSSDTQYF.

This sequence joins TRBV28 and TRBJ2-1; the D call may be TRBD1 or TRBD2 (5 bases each). The V end lost 2 bases, the J end lost 7 bases, and 12 bases lay between the germline ends. CDR3 size: 14 residues. CDR1 MDHEN and CDR2 SYDVKM come from the germline V gene. The CDR3 nucleotides read TGTGCCAGCAGTTTAGTGAGGGGCGGGAATGAGCAGTTCTTC. Translation: CASSLVRGGNEQFF.

The table lists this clone with a few counts. J is TRBJ1-6 and V is TRBV9; 10 bases are shared with TRBD1. The CDR3 loop spans 14 amino acids. The V gene end was trimmed by 3 bases and the J gene end by 14 bases; junction bases not matched to a gene: 8. The germline gives CDR1 SGDLS, CDR2 YYNGEE. As DNA, the CDR3 is TGTGCCAGCAGCGGACAGGGGGCCCCTTTAACCCTCCACTTT. The encoded protein is CASSGQGAPLTLHF.

The chain is built from TRBV7-2 and TRBJ2-6, with D unresolved. V was clipped by 1 base and J by 0 bases, with 4 bases between them. From germline, CDR1 is SGHTA and CDR2 FQGNSA. The CDR3 is 15 residues long. The CDR3 DNA sequence: TGTGCCAGCAGCTTAGGTTTCTCTGGGGCCAACGTCCTGACTTTC. Encoded protein: CASSLGFSGANVLTF.

V usage is TRBV4-3 and J usage is TRBJ2-1; TRBD2 matches 14 bases. Germline V gene lookup returns CDR1 LGHNA and CDR2 YSLEER. J was trimmed by 7 bases and V by 4 bases; bases with no gene match: 9. CDR3 length: 17 amino acids. The CDR3 bases are TGCGCCAGCAGCCGCCGGGAGGGACTAGCGGGAGTGAATGAGCAGTTCTTC. This codes for CASSRREGLAGVNEQFF.

The chain uses TRBV15 and TRBJ1-4, with D tentatively TRBD1 (5 bases). CDR1 is LNHNV and CDR2 is YYDKDF in the germline V gene (reference sequence). Trimming shortened V by 2 bases and J by 0 bases, and 10 bases separated the two germline ends. The CDR3 contains 16 residues. CDR3: CATSRRRGTTNEKLFF. As DNA, the CDR3 is TGTGCCACCAGCAGACGGAGGGGTACAACTAATGAAAAACTGTTTTTT.

The chain couples TRBV7-9 to TRBJ2-1; a weak D match, TRBD2 (5 bases). Trimming shortened V by 5 bases and J by 2 bases, and 16 bases separated the two germline ends. Germline CDR1 and CDR2: SEHNR and FQNEAQ (reference sequence). The CDR3 consists of 16 residues. The CDR3 region has the DNA TGTGCCAGCAGCCTGGATGGGCAGAGGGCCTACAATGAGCAGTTCTTC. Protein product: CASSLDGQRAYNEQFF.

The V gene is TRBV27, the J gene TRBJ1-2; D call uncertain. Trimming left V 5 bases short and J 2 bases short, with 12 bases between. This CDR3 is 14 amino acids long. Germline V gene data show CDR1 as MNHEY and CDR2 as SMNVEV (reference sequence). The CDR3 region has the DNA TGTGCCAGCAGTCCCAGGACCTTAAACTATGGCTACACCTTC. Translation gives CASSPRTLNYGYTF.